The rows below give T cell receptor beta chains drawn from one sample of a study of cytomegalovirus exposure and HLA in healthy donors. The method was immunoSEQ multiplex PCR; TCRdb's version includes in-frame clones alone and lacks a portion of them. Counted here are over 150,000 clones, roughly 79% occurring once; the ten biggest clones make up 1.3%. The sequenced sample consisted of PBMCs. The receptors shown here come from a woman aged 50 to 60 in good health and CMV-seronegative. CDR3s include the opening cysteine and the closing phenylalanine or tryptophan. The D gene is left open where the match is weak. Size is omitted from some rows. Given values are once, few, many or a class for expanded clones.

v_call,clone_size,j_call,d_call,cdr3_aa,cdr3_nt
TRBV7-6,-,TRBJ2-7,TRBD2,CASSTGTSDYEQYF,TGTGCCAGCAGCACCGGGACTAGCGACTACGAGCAGTACTTC
TRBV4-3,few,TRBJ2-3,-,CASSPHRTSRSTDTQYF,TGCGCCAGCAGCCCTCACCGGACATCCAGATCCACAGATACGCAGTATTTT
TRBV7-2,-,TRBJ2-1,TRBD1,CASSGTAYNEQFF,TGTGCCAGCAGCGGGACAGCGTACAATGAGCAGTTCTTC
TRBV9,-,TRBJ1-3,-,CASSVMGTFSGNTIYF,TGTGCCAGCAGCGTAATGGGCACTTTCTCTGGAAACACCATATATTTT
TRBV18,-,TRBJ2-3,-,CASSPPSVGTDTQYF,TGTGCCAGCTCACCACCTTCCGTAGGCACAGATACGCAGTATTTT
TRBV7-4,-,TRBJ1-1,-,CASSQSPGSVNTEAFF,TGTGCCAGCAGCCAATCTCCAGGGTCGGTGAACACTGAAGCTTTCTTT
TRBV7-3,-,TRBJ2-3,TRBD1,CASSLGQGFTDTQYF,TGTGCCAGCAGCTTAGGACAGGGGTTCACAGATACGCAGTATTTT
TRBV6-5,-,TRBJ2-7,TRBD2,CASSYVLAELSEQYF,TGTGCCAGCAGTTACGTACTAGCGGAACTCTCCGAGCAGTACTTC
TRBV7-8,-,TRBJ1-3,-,CASSLFPRQGREDTIYF,TGTGCCAGCAGCTTATTCCCCCGGCAGGGCAGGGAAGACACCATATATTTT
TRBV4-1,-,TRBJ1-2,-,CASSDHSNYGYTF,TGCGCCAGCAGCGATCACAGTAACTATGGCTACACCTTC
TRBV4-2,medium-sized,TRBJ1-1,-,CASSQDAVRGIFEGNTEAFF,TGTGCCAGCAGCCAAGATGCGGTTCGGGGGATCTTTGAAGGGAACACTGAAGCTTTCTTT
TRBV5-8,once,TRBJ1-2,TRBD1,CASSLADRGTF,TGTGCCAGCAGCTTGGCGGACAGGGGAACCTTC
TRBV30,-,TRBJ2-1,TRBD2,CAWTDGLAGDEQFF,TGTGCCTGGACGGATGGGCTAGCGGGAGATGAGCAGTTCTTC
TRBV28,-,TRBJ2-7,TRBD2,CASSFMTSFGEQYF,TGTGCCAGCAGTTTTATGACTAGCTTCGGCGAGCAGTACTTC
TRBV4-3,once,TRBJ2-3,-,CASSLQGTITDTQYF,TGCGCCAGCAGCCTCCAGGGTACCATCACAGATACGCAGTATTTT
TRBV23-1,-,TRBJ2-1,TRBD2,CASSLWTSGYNEQFF,TGCGCCAGCAGTCTCTGGACTAGCGGCTACAATGAGCAGTTCTTC
TRBV5-4,few,TRBJ2-1,TRBD1,CASSFRGLSNEQFF,TGTGCCAGCAGCTTCAGGGGGCTAAGCAATGAGCAGTTCTTC
TRBV5-4,-,TRBJ1-2,-,CASSYRTGNYDGYTF,TGTGCCAGCAGTTACCGGACGGGGAATTACGATGGCTACACCTTC
TRBV5-6,-,TRBJ2-3,TRBD2,CASSLLAGYDTQYF,TGTGCCAGCAGCTTACTAGCGGGATACGATACGCAGTATTTT
TRBV5-1,-,TRBJ2-5,-,CASSLGPETGETQYF,TGCGCCAGCAGCCTGGGGCCTGAGACAGGAGAGACCCAGTACTTC
TRBV2,few,TRBJ1-1,TRBD1,CASSGTGGGGTEAFF,TGTGCCAGCAGTGGGACAGGGGGCGGAGGGACTGAAGCTTTCTTT
TRBV2,-,TRBJ1-5,-,CASSGGQNQPQHF,TGTGCCAGCAGTGGGGGACAAAATCAGCCCCAGCATTTT
TRBV10-3,-,TRBJ1-1,TRBD1,CAISGTGPMNTEAFF,TGTGCCATCAGTGGGACAGGGCCCATGAACACTGAAGCTTTCTTT
TRBV6-4,few,TRBJ2-3,TRBD2,CASSPGTSGSGTDTQYF,TGTGCCAGCAGCCCCGGGACTAGCGGGAGTGGCACAGATACGCAGTATTTT
TRBV6-5,-,TRBJ2-3,-,CASSRIQADTQYF,TGTGCCAGCAGTCGAATCCAGGCAGATACGCAGTATTTT
TRBV27,-,TRBJ1-2,TRBD1,CASTPRQGENGYTF,TGTGCCAGCACCCCGCGGCAGGGGGAAAATGGCTACACCTTC
TRBV27,-,TRBJ2-2,-,CASSPGQLNTGELFF,TGTGCCAGCAGCCCTGGACAGCTGAACACCGGGGAGCTGTTTTTT
TRBV4-3,-,TRBJ1-2,TRBD1,CASSQDRQGKNYGYTF,TGCGCCAGCAGCCAAGATCGACAGGGCAAGAACTATGGCTACACCTTC
TRBV7-9,-,TRBJ2-1,TRBD2,CASSLWASGRDEDEQFF,TGTGCCAGCAGCTTATGGGCTAGCGGGAGGGATGAGGATGAGCAGTTCTTC
TRBV4-1,-,TRBJ2-1,-,CASSQGVARSSYNEQFF,TGCGCCAGCAGCCAAGGTGTGGCGAGGAGCTCCTACAATGAGCAGTTCTTC
TRBV2,once,TRBJ2-5,TRBD2,CASTIVAGGLETQYF,TGTGCCAGCACCATTGTAGCGGGGGGGTTGGAGACCCAGTACTTC
TRBV10-3,once,TRBJ2-1,-,CAITHPGAATYNEQFF,TGTGCCATCACCCACCCAGGGGCGGCTACCTACAATGAGCAGTTCTTC
TRBV5-8,-,TRBJ1-2,-,CASSWSGTTNYGYTF,TGTGCCAGCAGCTGGAGCGGGACAACTAACTATGGCTACACCTTC
TRBV5-1,-,TRBJ2-5,TRBD2,CASSLVGSGVRETQYF,TGCGCCAGCAGCTTGGTTGGTAGCGGGGTTAGAGAGACCCAGTACTTC
TRBV14,-,TRBJ2-3,TRBD2,CASSQDSGRGTDTQYF,TGTGCCAGCAGCCAGGATTCCGGGAGGGGCACAGATACGCAGTATTTT
TRBV7-9,-,TRBJ1-4,TRBD1,CASSLYVGTGKSRREKLFF,TGTGCCAGCAGCTTATATGTGGGGACAGGGAAGTCTAGGAGGGAAAAACTGTTTTTT
TRBV2,-,TRBJ2-2,TRBD1,CASSLQGINTGELFF,TGTGCCAGCAGTTTACAGGGGATTAACACCGGGGAGCTGTTTTTT
TRBV7-3,few,TRBJ2-1,-,CASSSSFDEQFF,TGTGCCAGCAGCTCTTCTTTCGATGAGCAGTTCTTC
TRBV11-3,few,TRBJ2-7,TRBD2,CASSLGSGRSYEQYF,TGTGCCAGCAGCTTAGGTAGCGGGAGGTCCTACGAGCAGTACTTC
TRBV5-1,-,TRBJ2-5,TRBD2,CASSLAGTSGQETQYF,TGCGCCAGCAGCTTGGCCGGGACTAGCGGACAAGAGACCCAGTACTTC
TRBV28,-,TRBJ2-4,-,CASSLYRGRMAKNIQYF,TGTGCCAGCAGTTTATATCGGGGAAGGATGGCCAAAAACATTCAGTACTTC
TRBV6-5,-,TRBJ1-1,-,CASSYTNTEAFF,TGTGCCAGCAGTTACACAAACACTGAAGCTTTCTTT
TRBV29-1,-,TRBJ1-1,TRBD1,CSVKSRTGVGTEAFF,TGCAGCGTTAAATCACGGACAGGGGTTGGCACTGAAGCTTTCTTT
TRBV6-1,-,TRBJ1-5,-,CASSEAYSNQPQHF,TGTGCCAGCAGTGAAGCATATAGCAATCAGCCCCAGCATTTT
TRBV7-3,few,TRBJ2-1,-,CASSSDPGYEQFF,TGTGCCAGCAGCTCCGACCCAGGTTATGAGCAGTTCTTC
TRBV5-6,few,TRBJ1-6,-,CASSLSGWDSPLHF,TGTGCCAGCAGCTTGTCAGGGTGGGATTCACCCCTCCACTTT
TRBV6-6,-,TRBJ1-3,-,CASSYSAAGNTIYF,TGTGCCAGCAGTTACTCGGCCGCTGGAAACACCATATATTTT
TRBV5-1,-,TRBJ2-5,TRBD1,CASSLEGTGQETQYF,TGCGCCAGCAGCTTGGAAGGGACAGGGCAAGAGACCCAGTACTTC
TRBV6-5,-,TRBJ2-7,TRBD2,CASRLQREVSYEQYF,TGTGCCAGCAGACTGCAGCGGGAGGTCTCCTACGAGCAGTACTTC
TRBV11-2,-,TRBJ2-7,-,CASSWASTSYEQYF,TGTGCCAGCAGCTGGGCCTCTACTTCCTACGAGCAGTACTTC
TRBV7-2,once,TRBJ2-3,TRBD2,CASSLRLAGGPDTQYF,TGTGCCAGCAGCTTGAGACTAGCGGGAGGGCCAGATACGCAGTATTTT
TRBV9,-,TRBJ2-7,TRBD2,CASSARAGEYEQYF,TGTGCCAGCAGCGCCCGAGCGGGAGAGTACGAGCAGTACTTC
TRBV27,once,TRBJ2-5,-,CASSLRGGPWTQYF,TGTGCCAGCAGTTTACGTGGCGGGCCTTGGACCCAGTACTTC
TRBV11-3,-,TRBJ2-1,TRBD2,CASSLEAGYNEQFF,TGTGCCAGCAGCTTAGAAGCGGGGTACAATGAGCAGTTCTTC
TRBV5-1,-,TRBJ1-4,-,CASSSTGREKLFF,TGCGCCAGCAGCTCCACAGGGCGCGAAAAACTGTTTTTT
TRBV21-1,-,TRBJ1-4,-,CASSQNGGRVEKLFF,TGTGCCAGCAGCCAGAACGGGGGGCGCGTTGAAAAACTGTTTTTT
TRBV5-4,-,TRBJ1-3,TRBD1,CASSLGGAGNTIYF,TGTGCCAGCAGCTTAGGGGGCGCCGGAAACACCATATATTTT
TRBV18,-,TRBJ2-1,TRBD2,CASSWGGSSYNEQFF,TGTGCCAGCTCCTGGGGCGGGAGTTCCTACAATGAGCAGTTCTTC
TRBV5-1,few,TRBJ2-6,-,CASSLWLQPDSGANVLTF,TGCGCCAGCAGCTTGTGGCTACAGCCGGACTCTGGGGCCAACGTCCTGACTTTC
TRBV7-2,-,TRBJ1-1,TRBD1,CASSFGTGGYTEAFF,TGTGCCAGCAGCTTCGGGACAGGGGGATACACTGAAGCTTTCTTT